What follows are 31 T cell receptor beta chains derived from one specimen sequenced in a study of T-cell memory formation after mild COVID-19. One entry per CDR3 protein, called by TCRdb with MiXCR from the 5' RACE reads. The sample has roughly 600,000 distinct CDR3 sequences, under 20% seen once. Sequenced: PBMCs or a T cell subset sorted from them (not recorded which). The receptors derive from an adult woman who had mild COVID-19 (a few samples of this study predate the infection). Cell type and time point are not known.

This chain links TRBV18 with TRBJ2-2, with 8 bases matching TRBD1. The CDR3 has 15 amino acids. V shed 3 bases, J shed 3 bases, and the junction held 3 bases outside the gene matches. Per the germline V gene, CDR1 is KGHSH and CDR2 is LQKENI. CDR3 sequence (DNA): TGTGCCAGCTCACCGACAGGGGCGTACACCGGGGAGCTGTTTTTT. Translation: CASSPTGAYTGELFF.

This CDR3 reads CSATFLIAGGTDTQYF. The CDR3, as DNA: TGCAGTGCTACGTTCCTTATAGCGGGAGGTACAGATACGCAGTATTTT. The chain combines TRBV20-1 with TRBJ2-3, with 10 nucleotides matching TRBD2. Germline V gene data show CDR1 as DFQATT and CDR2 as SNEGSKA (reference sequence). This CDR3 comprises 16 residues. With 4 bases clipped from V and 3 bases from J, the junction kept 10 bases outside the gene matches.

This clonotype was observed a few times. The chain has TRBV13 and TRBJ1-4; D unclear. CDR3 length: 16 residues. CDR1 and CDR2 (germline): PRHDT, FYEKMQ (reference sequence). Trimming cost V 0 bases and J 3 bases, with 11 bases left between them. In nucleotides, the CDR3 is TGTGCCAGCAGCTTAGGAGTGGTAGGACCTAATGAAAAACTGTTTTTT. The encoded protein is CASSLGVVGPNEKLFF.

This chain connects TRBV3-1 to TRBJ1-1; D perhaps matches TRBD1 (6 bases). CDR1 is LGHDT and CDR2 is YNNKEL in the germline V gene (reference sequence). V was cut by 4 bases and J by 11 bases, with 14 bases left in between. The CDR3 sequence is 12 residues long. CDR3: CASSPEQGEAFF. For the CDR3, the DNA is TGTGCCAGCAGCCCGGAACAGGGTGAGGCTTTCTTT.

Only a few counts were recorded for this clonotype. This rearrangement joins TRBV5-6 to TRBJ1-5; 10 nucleotides match TRBD1. CDR3 length equals 18 residues. Germline loops: CDR1 SGHDT, CDR2 YYEEEE. J lost 0 bases, V lost 4 bases, and 10 bases had no gene match. CDR3 protein: CASSRGWGQGSSNQPQHF. The CDR3 nucleotides are TGTGCCAGCAGCCGTGGGTGGGGACAGGGGAGTAGCAATCAGCCCCAGCATTTT.

This clonotype was seen only a few times. The chain combines TRBV7-2 with TRBJ2-2, with TRBD2 identical over 7 bases. This CDR3 is 13 amino acids long. Losses at the gene ends were 6 bases for V and 5 bases for J; bases not matched to a gene: 3. Germline V gives CDR1 SGHTA, CDR2 FQGNSA. The CDR3 protein is CASRPGGTGELFF. CDR3 sequence (DNA): TGTGCCAGCAGGCCCGGGGGGACCGGGGAGCTGTTTTTT.

V gene TRBV29-1 combines with J gene TRBJ2-5; D is unresolved. Trimming stripped 4 bases from V and 0 bases from J, with 6 bases between. The CDR3 length is 12 residues. Germline V lookup: CDR1 SQVTM, CDR2 ANQGSEA. As DNA, the CDR3 is TGCAGCGTTGCGTCGTACCAAGAGACCCAGTACTTC. It yields the protein CSVASYQETQYF.

The J gene is TRBJ2-1, the V gene TRBV11-2, with D unclear. The CDR3 is 15 amino acids. Looked up from germline, CDR1 is SGHAT and CDR2 is FQNNGV. V lost 5 bases and J 3 bases, leaving 14 bases between the germline ends. This chain's CDR3 is CASSPLLPHYNEQFF. CDR3 in DNA: TGTGCCAGCAGCCCCCTCCTTCCTCACTACAATGAGCAGTTCTTC.

This chain links TRBV19 with TRBJ2-3; possible D gene TRBD1, 6 bases. There are 14 residues in the CDR3. Germline V gives CDR1 LNHDA, CDR2 SQIVND (reference sequence). V was clipped by 6 bases and J by 2 bases, with 12 bases between them. The CDR3 nucleotides read TGTGCCAGTAGCACAGGGATCAACACAGATACGCAGTATTTT. Translation gives CASSTGINTDTQYF.

This chain connects TRBV20-1 to TRBJ1-1, with D hard to call. The V gene lost 3 bases and the J gene lost 1 base, with 15 bases spanning the gap. CDR1 is DFQATT, CDR2 SNEGSKA, per germline (reference sequence). This CDR3 has 15 residues. The CDR3 sequence is CSASGGFFTNTEAFF. The CDR3 nucleotides are TGCAGTGCTAGCGGAGGGTTTTTTACGAACACTGAAGCTTTCTTT.

This clonotype was observed a handful of times. This sequence joins TRBV19 and TRBJ2-2, with 12 bases lining up with TRBD1. The CDR3 totals 20 residues. In germline, CDR1 is LNHDA, CDR2 SQIVND (reference sequence). Losses at the gene ends were 0 bases for V and 0 bases for J; bases not matched to a gene: 8. The CDR3 protein is CASSIDGTGGDSPNTGELFF. The CDR3 DNA reads TGTGCCAGTAGTATAGACGGGACAGGGGGCGATAGCCCGAACACCGGGGAGCTGTTTTTT. The entire variable domain, with the rest obtained from reference TRBV19 and TRBJ2-2, is as follows: DGGITQSPKYLFRKEGQNVTLSCEQNLNHDAMYWYRQDPGQGLRLIYYSQIVNDFQKGDIAEGYSVSREKKESFPLTVTSAQKNPTAFYLCASSIDGTGGDSPNTGELFFGEGSRLTVL.

J is TRBJ2-1 and V is TRBV20-1; 8 nucleotides agree with TRBD2. The CDR3 length is 14 residues. Per germline, CDR1 DFQATT and CDR2 SNEGSKA (reference sequence). J lost 9 bases, V lost 6 bases, and 13 bases had no gene match. The CDR3 spells CSAGGLEGELEQFF. As DNA, the CDR3 is TGCAGTGCGGGGGGACTAGAGGGAGAGCTTGAGCAGTTCTTC.

This clonotype was seen only a few times. J is TRBJ2-1 and V is TRBV6-2 or TRBV6-3, with D tentatively TRBD1 or TRBD2 (5 bases each). The V and J ends lost 2 bases and 7 bases respectively, with 12 bases between them. Per germline, CDR1 MNHEY and CDR2 SVGEGT. The CDR3 is 14 residues long. Here the CDR3 DNA reads TGTGCCAGCAGTTACGGGGCCCCGGGGAATGAGCAGTTCTTC. Protein: CASSYGAPGNEQFF.

This clonotype turned up a few times. This chain connects TRBV7-9 to TRBJ1-2; D is possibly TRBD1 (5 bases). The CDR3 covers 15 residues. The V end lost 5 bases, the J end lost 0 bases, and 13 bases lay between the germline ends. CDR1 SEHNR and CDR2 FQNEAQ come from the germline V gene (reference sequence). In DNA form, the CDR3 reads TGTGCCAGCAGCCCTGGGACGAACTCTAACTATGGCTACACCTTC. Translation: CASSPGTNSNYGYTF. Together with reference TRBV7-9 and TRBJ1-2, the CDR3 gives the full variable domain: DTGVSQNPRHKITKRGQNVTFRCDPISEHNRLYWYRQTLGQGPEFLTYFQNEAQLEKSRLLSDRFSAERPKGSFSTLEIQRTEQGDSAMYLCASSPGTNSNYGYTFGSGTRLTVV.

The chain uses TRBV7-3 and TRBJ2-1; D unresolved. Trimming shortened V by 5 bases and J by 7 bases, and 12 bases separated the two germline ends. Looked up from germline, CDR1 is SGHTA and CDR2 is FQGTGA. The CDR3 loop spans 13 amino acids. The CDR3 DNA is TGTGCCAGCAGCGGGCTGGGCCCGAATGAGCAGTTCTTC. The encoded protein is CASSGLGPNEQFF.

This clonotype was recorded at least ten times. This chain joins TRBV29-1 and TRBJ2-1; 11 bases map to TRBD2. V was pared by 5 bases and J by 4 bases, with 7 bases of the junction left unmatched. Germline assignment: CDR1 SQVTM and CDR2 ANQGSEA. This CDR3 is 15 amino acids long. CDR3 bases: TGCAGCGTTCTCCAGGGACTAGCGGTGTACAATGAGCAGTTCTTC. Translating gives CSVLQGLAVYNEQFF.

This clonotype was seen only a few times. The V and J genes are TRBV7-3 and TRBJ2-7; 8 bases line up with TRBD2. The CDR3 is 13 amino acids. From germline, CDR1 is SGHTA and CDR2 FQGTGA. J lost 4 bases, V lost 6 bases, and 5 bases had no gene match. This chain's CDR3 is CASSTAGGYEQYF. CDR3 DNA sequence: TGTGCCAGCAGTACTGCGGGAGGTTACGAGCAGTACTTC.

The V call is TRBV29-1, the J call TRBJ1-2, with D unclear. Trimming pared 6 bases from V and 7 bases from J, leaving 15 bases between. The germline V gene encodes CDR1 SQVTM and CDR2 ANQGSEA. The CDR3 has 12 residues. The DNA for the CDR3 is TGCAGCGTCTTTGGGCCCTCTAGTGGCTACACCTTC. Translation: CSVFGPSSGYTF.

This clonotype came up a few times. CDR3 residues: CASSPGSWNTEAFF. The CDR3 bases are TGCGCCAGCAGCCCAGGCTCATGGAACACTGAAGCTTTCTTT. This chain joins TRBV5-1 and TRBJ1-1; no definite D call. The CDR3 has 14 amino acids. Germline-derived CDR1 and CDR2 are SGHRS and YFSETQ. V gave up 4 bases and J gave up 1 base, with 11 bases separating them. Combining the CDR3 with reference TRBV5-1 and TRBJ1-1 gives the whole variable domain KAGVTQTPRYLIKTRGQQVTLSCSPISGHRSVSWYQQTPGQGLQFLFEYFSETQRNKGNFPGRFSGRQFSNSRSEMNVSTLELGDSALYLCASSPGSWNTEAFFGQGTRLTVV.

The chain combines TRBV6-2 or TRBV6-3 with TRBJ2-7; possibly TRBD1 for D (6 bases). This CDR3 has 17 residues. Germline V gene sequence: CDR1 MNHEY, CDR2 SVGEGT. Trimming removed 0 bases at V and 2 bases at J, with 17 bases between. The DNA of the CDR3 is TGTGCCAGCAGTTACTCTGGGGGCAGGCTTAATACCTACGAGCAGTACTTC. This gives the protein CASSYSGGRLNTYEQYF.

This chain links TRBV5-6 with TRBJ2-5, with D possibly being TRBD1 (5 bases). Trimming shortened V by 4 bases and J by 0 bases, and 10 bases separated the two germline ends. Germline-derived CDR1 and CDR2 are SGHDT and YYEEEE. The CDR3 totals 14 residues. CDR3 residues: CASSGQMYQETQYF. CDR3 in DNA: TGTGCCAGCAGCGGACAAATGTACCAAGAGACCCAGTACTTC.

The chain has TRBV7-9 and TRBJ1-2, with a tentative D call TRBD1 (5 bases). V was shortened by 3 bases and J by 3 bases, with 17 bases between the two germline ends. The CDR3 runs 16 residues. The germline V gene has CDR1 SEHNR and CDR2 FQNEAQ (reference sequence). The CDR3 region is CASSLEGVGADYGYTF. CDR3 nucleotides: TGTGCCAGCAGCTTGGAGGGAGTTGGGGCCGACTATGGCTACACCTTC.

This rearrangement joins TRBV12-3 or TRBV12-4 to TRBJ2-7; no firm D call. CDR3 size: 14 residues. Trimming took off 3 bases at V and 2 bases at J, with 11 bases between the two ends. The CDR3 coding sequence is TGTGCCAGCAGTTTTAAGGACGGACCCTACGAGCAGTACTTC. Protein product: CASSFKDGPYEQYF.

The rearrangement links TRBV29-1 to TRBJ2-1; 9 nucleotides agree with TRBD1. V was clipped by 4 bases and J by 6 bases; unmatched bases: 10. The CDR3 covers 15 residues. Germline CDR1 is SQVTM and CDR2 is ANQGSEA. The CDR3 nucleotides are TGCAGCGTTGTGCCCCCGGGACAGGGTAGCAATGAGCAGTTCTTC. As protein: CSVVPPGQGSNEQFF.

This clonotype has just a few counts. The chain uses TRBV7-3 and TRBJ2-1, with 7 positions matching TRBD2. V lost 0 bases to trimming and J lost 3 bases; unmatched junction nucleotides: 2. Germline CDR1 and CDR2: SGHTA and FQGTGA. The CDR3 has 15 residues. This CDR3 reads CASSLTRTSYNEQFF. The CDR3 DNA follows: TGTGCCAGCAGCTTAACCCGGACTAGCTACAATGAGCAGTTCTTC.

The chain employs TRBV24-1 and TRBJ2-3; perhaps D is TRBD1 or TRBD2 (5 bases each). Germline V lookup: CDR1 KGHDR, CDR2 SFDVKD. V was pared by 9 bases and J by 7 bases, with 19 bases between. This CDR3 spans 14 amino acids. CDR3 in amino acids: CATGGGDSKNTQYF. CDR3 sequence (DNA): TGTGCCACCGGAGGCGGAGACAGTAAGAATACGCAGTATTTT.

This clonotype was seen many times. The rearrangement joins TRBV5-1 to TRBJ1-1; no clear D gene. Trimming left V 1 base short and J 0 bases short, with 7 bases between. The CDR3 sequence is 14 residues long. Germline lookup yields CDR1 SGHRS and CDR2 YFSETQ. The CDR3 DNA reads as TGCGCCAGCAGCTTGACAATTCTGAACACTGAAGCTTTCTTT. Protein product: CASSLTILNTEAFF. The full variable domain, rest sourced from reference TRBV5-1 and TRBJ1-1, is KAGVTQTPRYLIKTRGQQVTLSCSPISGHRSVSWYQQTPGQGLQFLFEYFSETQRNKGNFPGRFSGRQFSNSRSEMNVSTLELGDSALYLCASSLTILNTEAFFGQGTRLTVV.

This clonotype was observed a few times. The chain is built from TRBV7-2 and TRBJ2-5; either TRBD1 or TRBD2 may supply D (5 bases each). V lost 5 bases to trimming and J lost 5 bases, with 18 bases between them. The CDR3 is made up of 15 amino acids. Germline CDR1 and CDR2: SGHTA and FQGNSA. The CDR3 region has the DNA TGTGCCAGCAGCCCGGGACGGGCCTTTGATGAGACCCAGTACTTC. Amino acids: CASSPGRAFDETQYF.

The chain's CDR3 is CASSNGVPGELFF. The CDR3 coding sequence is TGCGCCAGCAGCAACGGGGTGCCCGGGGAGCTGTTTTTT. The chain couples TRBV5-1 to TRBJ2-2; weak D call: TRBD2 (5 bases). CDR1 is SGHRS and CDR2 is YFSETQ in the germline V gene. The CDR3 loop spans 13 amino acids. Trimming removed 4 bases at V and 6 bases at J, with 10 bases between.

This clonotype was seen a few times. The rearrangement joins TRBV18 to TRBJ1-1; D remains ambiguous. This CDR3 has 15 residues. CDR1 is KGHSH, CDR2 LQKENI, per germline. The V gene lost 4 bases and the J gene lost 2 bases, with 14 bases spanning the gap. CDR3 sequence: CASSRPGQLNTEAFF. The CDR3 DNA reads as TGTGCCAGCTCACGCCCAGGCCAGCTAAACACTGAAGCTTTCTTT.

This clonotype was observed a handful of times. The V call is TRBV20-1, the J call TRBJ2-1; 10 nucleotides match TRBD2. The J segment lost 4 bases and the V segment lost 4 bases, leaving 16 bases of the junction unmatched. Germline assignment: CDR1 DFQATT and CDR2 SNEGSKA (reference sequence). The CDR3 has 18 residues. The CDR3 reads CSAMSPPSGGLTYNEQFF. Here the CDR3 DNA reads TGCAGTGCTATGAGCCCGCCTAGCGGGGGTCTTACGTACAATGAGCAGTTCTTC.